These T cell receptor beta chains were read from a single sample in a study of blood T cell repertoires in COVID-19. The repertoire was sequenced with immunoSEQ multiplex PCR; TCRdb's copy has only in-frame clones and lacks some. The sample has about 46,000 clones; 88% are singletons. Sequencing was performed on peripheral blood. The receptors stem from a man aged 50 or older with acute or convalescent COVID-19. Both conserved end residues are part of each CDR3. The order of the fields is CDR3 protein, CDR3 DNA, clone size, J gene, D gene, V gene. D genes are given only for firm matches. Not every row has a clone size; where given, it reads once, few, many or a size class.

CATSGGRVSGYGGEQFF	TGTGCCACCAGTGGGGGTCGTGTTAGCGGGTATGGAGGGGAGCAGTTCTTC	NA	TRBJ2-1	TRBD2	TRBV24-1
CASSKFSGRAAKNEQFF	TGTGCCAGCAGCAAATTTAGCGGGAGGGCCGCTAAAAATGAGCAGTTCTTC	NA	TRBJ2-1	TRBD2	TRBV14
CASSLVASDEQYF	TGTGCCAGCAGCTTAGTCGCTAGCGACGAGCAGTACTTC	NA	TRBJ2-7	NA	TRBV7-2
CASRPDRGKDEQYF	TGTGCCAGCAGACCCGACAGGGGTAAGGACGAGCAGTACTTC	NA	TRBJ2-7	TRBD1	TRBV28
CASSQDITEKLFF	TGTGCCAGCAGCCAAGATATAACAGAAAAACTGTTTTTT	NA	TRBJ1-4	NA	TRBV3-1/TRBV3-2
CASSKGQGAYEQYF	TGCGCCAGCAGCAAGGGACAGGGGGCCTACGAGCAGTACTTC	NA	TRBJ2-7	TRBD1	TRBV5-1
CASSPRTAYEQYF	TGTGCCAGCAGTCCACGGACAGCCTACGAGCAGTACTTC	NA	TRBJ2-7	NA	TRBV27
CASSLDTRAEGYTF	TGTGCCAGCAGCTTAGATACGAGGGCGGAAGGCTACACCTTC	NA	TRBJ1-2	NA	TRBV11-2
CASSPRGLVESGYTF	TGTGCCAGCTCACCACGTGGGTTAGTGGAGTCTGGCTACACCTTC	NA	TRBJ1-2	NA	TRBV18
CASSSTPDKGGSPLHF	TGTGCCAGCAGTTCTACCCCCGATAAGGGAGGGTCACCCCTCCACTTT	NA	TRBJ1-6	NA	TRBV27
CASSGTGGLEKLFF	TGTGCCAGCAGCGGAACAGGGGGGCTGGAAAAACTGTTTTTT	NA	TRBJ1-4	TRBD1	TRBV9
CASSQMGASNEQFF	TGTGCCAGCAGCCAGATGGGGGCCTCTAATGAGCAGTTCTTC	once	TRBJ2-1	NA	TRBV7-3
CASSVIAGINNEQFF	TGCGCCAGCAGCGTAATAGCGGGAATCAACAATGAGCAGTTCTTC	NA	TRBJ2-1	TRBD2	TRBV5-1
CARGGREQYF	TGTGCCAGAGGGGGCCGCGAGCAGTACTTC	NA	TRBJ2-7	NA	TRBV21-1
CASSSPRGGTFEAFF	TGTGCCAGCAGCTCCCCCCGTGGGGGGACCTTTGAAGCTTTCTTT	once	TRBJ1-1	NA	TRBV5-6
CASSLVLGGGGNTIYF	TGTGCCAGCAGCTTGGTTTTAGGGGGCGGAGGAAACACCATATATTTT	NA	TRBJ1-3	TRBD1	TRBV5-8
CASSPNMNTEAFF	TGCGCCAGCAGCCCTAATATGAACACTGAAGCTTTCTTT	NA	TRBJ1-1	NA	TRBV5-1
CASSPPGTGTTYGYTF	TGTGCCAGCAGTCCCCCCGGGACAGGGACAACCTATGGCTACACCTTC	NA	TRBJ1-2	TRBD1	TRBV28
CATQAFPGQGRREKLFF	TGTGCCACCCAAGCTTTCCCGGGACAGGGAAGGAGGGAAAAACTGTTTTTT	NA	TRBJ1-4	TRBD1	TRBV19
CASRSGEGYTF	TGTGCCAGCCGGTCAGGGGAGGGCTACACCTTC	NA	TRBJ1-2	NA	TRBV28
CSASKETQYF	TGCAGTGCTAGCAAAGAGACCCAGTACTTC	NA	TRBJ2-5	NA	TRBV20-1
CAISLDRANSPLHF	TGTGCCATCAGCTTGGACAGGGCTAATTCACCCCTCCACTTT	NA	TRBJ1-6	TRBD1	TRBV10-3